This T cell receptor beta chain was recovered during a study of T cells in Graves' hyperthyroidism and ophthalmopathy (dated by TCRdb to the late 2010s). Some background on the complete study: Peripheral blood was sampled at the time of initial diagnosis, prior to any treatment. A discovery cohort of around 98 patients, 43 with Graves' ophthalmopathy and roughly 59 with stable Graves' hyperthyroidism, was used to find distinguishing TCR V-J signatures. Whether ophthalmopathy could be predicted prospectively was tested in an independent validation cohort made up of about 20 hyperthyroidism patients plus 17 patients who later progressed to ophthalmopathy. Once sampling was done, hyperthyroidism patients were given methimazole at a starting dose of 30 mg daily, whereas ophthalmopathy patients were given high-dose intravenous methylprednisolone. The study also compared thyroid tissue and blood T-cell repertoires from 5 to 7 Graves' hyperthyroidism patients. The paper reports TCR Vbeta CDR3 sequencing of over 130 peripheral blood samples: fewer than 50 ophthalmopathy, fewer than 80 hyperthyroidism and around 17 progressor patients. The roughly 94 discovery patients were randomly split 7:3 into training and test sets. The full study reports these points: Blood samples also contained most of the expanded thyroid clonotypes (frequency above 0.001), which suggests that blood repertoires may reflect thyroid immune responses. A model built on a 13 V-J signature distinguished ophthalmopathy from stable hyperthyroidism, reaching about 88% sensitivity and 81.08% specificity in cross-validation and 80%/75% in testing. No statistical method was used to set the sample size in advance, and investigators knew the group allocation. In validation, the model predicted progression to ophthalmopathy with around 71% sensitivity and less than 75% specificity, a median of approximately 6.5 months before onset.

TCR beta CDR3 regions were amplified from RNA transcripts. The first round of RT-PCR for the TCR CDR3 was performed with the HTBI primer set and the Qiagen OneStep RT-PCR kit. Libraries were constructed in a second round of multiplex PCR, after which size selection and purification were carried out. The libraries were sequenced on an Illumina HiSeq2000 using paired-end 100 bp reads. Regarding the original processing steps: SOAPnuke was used to process the raw data, removing reads that contained adapters or uncalled bases, had a mean Phred below 15, or lacked an exact match to the constant primer or identifier. COPE v1.2.5 was used to merge high-quality paired reads, and clonotypes were defined as unique nucleotide sequences. MiTCR v1.1 was used to align clonotypes to the IMGT TRBV, TRBD and TRBJ reference segments. The analysis included only V-J combinations with a frequency above 0.0001, which together covered 99% to 99.2% of the repertoires. A TCS score was defined as the ratio of F50 (clonal expansion) to E x V (chaos), with BLOSUM62-based TCRdist applied between CDR3 peptides within each V-J. Welch's t-statistics and random forest reduced roughly 540 V-J features to about 13, which were used in a naive Bayes classifier (R e1071). TCRdb ran its own pipeline on the public reads, namely fastp trimming at Q25 and MiXCR clone calling, and kept in-frame beta chains. Duplicate CDR3 protein sequences are folded into a single record with the most common DNA and genes. TCRdb's processing, not the authors' own work, is the source of the V and J calls. The sample table holds approximately 690,000 distinct CDR3 sequences, of which 20% were seen once. The ten largest clones capture around a third of the sample.

Ophthalmopathy patients had moderately to severely active disease, with a Clinical Activity Score of 3 or more, a NOSPECS grade of 4 or more, and a disease duration of less than 3 months. Patients with uncontrolled infections, other autoimmune diseases, pregnancy or lactation were excluded. Clinical symptoms, serum thyroxine and TRAb, thyroid ultrasound, and orbital computed tomography formed the basis for the diagnoses. PBMCs were isolated from approximately 10 ml of fresh peripheral blood by Ficoll-Paque density gradient centrifugation. Total RNA was extracted using Trizol reagent, and RNA quality was assessed on an Agilent 2100 Bioanalyzer. A word on this clonotype: Its binding antigen is unknown. This may be a read error, as it is one base from a much larger clone.

Trimming at the junction amounts to 11 bases on V and 4 bases on J, and the germline ends lie 15 bases apart. Looking up the germline V gene yields CDR1 MDHEN and CDR2 SYDVKM. From its cysteine to its phenylalanine, the CDR3 spans 13 amino acids. The only DNA kept is the CDR3, 39 bases in frame from the first base. This receptor was identified in a man aged 25-40 years with Graves' ophthalmopathy. The V gene is TRBV28 and the J gene is TRBJ1-5; too little of a D gene remains to name it. Sequenced material: blood. This receptor has the CDR3 CACMPGLNQPQHF. The nucleotides are TGTGCCTGCATGCCCGGACTGAATCAGCCCCAGCATTTT.